This T cell receptor beta chain derives from a study of OX40 agonist ivuxolimab in advanced cancers. Study details: Patients received ivuxolimab, an agonistic anti-OX40 (CD134) antibody.

CDR3 size: 16 residues. With 4 bases removed from V and 6 bases from J, the gap between germline ends came to 23 bases. CDR1 SGHDT and CDR2 YYEEEE come from the germline V gene. Clones were read by immunoSEQ multiplex PCR, and TCRdb kept only the in-frame ones, dropping some. In the table there are approximately 66,000 clones, 65% to 90% of which are singletons. This clonotype was obtained from an adult with an advanced solid tumor such as melanoma, head and neck, liver or kidney cancer. The chain is built from TRBV5-6 and TRBJ2-7; D is possibly TRBD1 (6 bases). Sequenced here: CD4+ or CD8+ T cells sorted from blood, sampled in a trial of the OX40 agonist ivuxolimab. In nucleotides, the CDR3 is TGTGCCAGCAGCGCTGGACGGTGGCAGGGGCGAGCCGAGCAGTACTTC. The encoded protein is CASSAGRWQGRAEQYF.